The rows below give T cell receptor beta chains drawn from one sample of a study of OX40 agonist ivuxolimab in advanced cancers. Sequencing used immunoSEQ multiplex PCR; TCRdb keeps in-frame clones, though not all of them. Here the sample spans 55,000 to 75,000 clones, about nine tenths being singletons. Sequences were derived from CD4+ or CD8+ T cells sorted from blood, sampled in a trial of the OX40 agonist ivuxolimab. The receptors come from an adult with an advanced solid tumor such as melanoma, head and neck, liver or kidney cancer. CDR3s leave out the opening cysteine and the closing phenylalanine or tryptophan.

V gene,CDR3 protein
TRBV9,ASSVEFTDSGNTIY
TRBV11-2,ASRVGRGQGERGTDTQY
TRBV7-9,ASSLLAGIYNEQF
TRBV18,ASSSTARSGGYT
TRBV30,AWETGSRTEAF
TRBV9,ASTRQGGTEAF
TRBV2,ASSEWGTGNSYEQY
TRBV10-1,ASSATPGLAGDLTDTQY
TRBV6-5,ASSSTGTPNTEAF
TRBV4-3,ASSQDLHRATNEKLF
TRBV19,ASSFQGQGRNTIY
TRBV27,ASRTLWVADNEQF
TRBV2,ASRRAGTGELF
TRBV4-3,ASSQGVRSYEQY
TRBV30,AWSVTPWTVNTEAF
TRBV27,ASRGKGARTDTQY
TRBV7-9,ASSPGSYEQY
TRBV6-6,ASSYLGNAYEQY
TRBV29-1,SGIRQSTDTQY
TRBV6-6,ASSTRTKSSLQQF
TRBV10-1,ASSRLGVAQY
TRBV6-5,ASSYLFGGDEKLF
TRBV7-8,ASSLGRGLKGADTQY
TRBV6-1,ASNRWPEGTEAF
TRBV2,ASDRTNSPLH
TRBV5-8,ASSLSGTGEF
TRBV19,ASSTQASGNTIY
TRBV30,AWSSKGANVLT
TRBV7-3,ASSLGQGGYNEQF
TRBV2,AMRQGKAF
TRBV6-6,ASTHQVAGFDEQF
TRBV5-6,ASSSPLAGGETQY
TRBV5-1,ASSLETGPTDTQY
TRBV25-1,ASSETEIFYEQY
TRBV7-2,ASSANEGRASPLH
TRBV5-4,ASSLGQGLGSMGQF
TRBV4-1,ASSLGGETYEQY
TRBV5-6,ASSLWRGSLSNYGYT
TRBV5-8,ASSDGQGWGGYT
TRBV5-1,ASSLGQGSYNEQF
TRBV30,AWSVWYEQY
TRBV28,ASSLIQASYEQY
TRBV28,ASRTPGTAGEQY
TRBV10-1,ASSEESSGNTIY
TRBV6-1,ASSSPGGDQETQY
TRBV10-3,AISESTDIQF
TRBV7-9,ASSSRTDFTGELF
TRBV7-9,ASSLARGAGGTDTQY
TRBV7-2,ASSLIGVNYGYT
TRBV28,ASSPPQTGQGGGETQY
TRBV4-1,ASSQRGMNTEAF
TRBV11-3,ASSLNGYEQY
TRBV5-6,ASSRGTGRSPQH
TRBV30,AWRRLAGGSSYNEQF
TRBV27,ASSTYRGQSNQPQH
TRBV27,ASSLSRQAYGYT
TRBV11-2,ASSLLAGRTDTQY
TRBV7-8,ASSLVGDKDGYT